Listed below are T cell receptor beta chains from one sample, sequenced in a study of blood T cells in healthy people across ages. TCRdb independently ran MiXCR on the 5' RACE reads; one entry per CDR3 protein. The table has fewer than 750,000 distinct CDR3 sequences, about 51% seen once. Specimen: blood. The receptor set was obtained from a woman at least 80 years old in good health. Both conserved end residues are part of each CDR3. D genes are given only for firm matches. Clone size is shown for a subset of rows, as once, few, many or a class of expanded clone.

clone_size d_call j_call v_call cdr3_nt cdr3_aa
few NA TRBJ2-1 TRBV7-2 TGTGCCAGCAGAGCCGCGGGGTGGACCCGACCCAACAATGAGCAGTTCTTC CASRAAGWTRPNNEQFF
once TRBD1 TRBJ2-7 TRBV10-3 TGTGCCATCGCTGCTTCCGACAGGGCATTCTCCTACGAGCAGTACTTC CAIAASDRAFSYEQYF
NA NA TRBJ1-4 TRBV3-1 TGTGCCAGCAGCCAAGGGTCCCAGCAAAAACTGTTTTTT CASSQGSQQKLFF
many NA TRBJ1-1 TRBV7-8 TGTGCCAGCAGCCAACAAGCAGGGGTCACTGAAGCTTTCTTT CASSQQAGVTEAFF
NA TRBD1 TRBJ2-7 TRBV6-5 TGTGCCAGCACCCCGGACAGGGTGGGCGAGCAGTACTTC CASTPDRVGEQYF
NA TRBD1 TRBJ1-2 TRBV5-8 TGTGCCAGCAGCCTTCTTCCGGGACAGGGGGCGTACACCTTC CASSLLPGQGAYTF
NA NA TRBJ1-5 TRBV12-3/TRBV12-4 TGTGCCAGCAGTTTAACTGGGGAAAATCAGCCCCAGCATTTT CASSLTGENQPQHF
NA TRBD1 TRBJ1-3 TRBV12-3/TRBV12-4 TGTGCCAGCAGTTTGGCAGGGGGCAACACCATATATTTT CASSLAGGNTIYF
few NA TRBJ1-1 TRBV29-1 TGCACCGCAACTGGGGGGGGTTTTTCTGAAGCTTTCTTT CTATGGGFSEAFF
NA NA TRBJ2-3 TRBV7-9 TGTGCCAGCAGCCCTGACCGGCGCACAGATACGCAGTATTTT CASSPDRRTDTQYF
NA TRBD1 TRBJ2-1 TRBV10-3 TGTGCCATCAGTGATACAGGGGGAGCCTACAATGAGCAGTTCTTC CAISDTGGAYNEQFF
few NA TRBJ1-1 TRBV12-3/TRBV12-4 TGTGCCAGCAGTTTGATGGAAAACACTGAAGCTTTCTTT CASSLMENTEAFF
NA NA TRBJ1-6 TRBV2 TGTGCCAGCTGCCGAGCGACAAGGGGTAATTCACCCCTCCACTTT CASCRATRGNSPLHF
few NA TRBJ1-5 TRBV4-1 TGCGCCAGCAGCCAAGGGAGTGAGACAGCACTGCCCCAGCATTTT CASSQGSETALPQHF
many NA TRBJ1-5 TRBV7-9 TGTGCCAGCAGCCAAAGTTCGGGATATCAGCCCCAGCATTTT CASSQSSGYQPQHF
NA TRBD2 TRBJ2-1 TRBV15 TGTGCCACCAGCAGACTAGCGGGAGTTAGCGATGAGCAGTTCTTC CATSRLAGVSDEQFF
many TRBD2 TRBJ2-7 TRBV20-1 TGCAGTTCACCTGCCCTGGGGGGGATTTACGAGCAGTACTTC CSSPALGGIYEQYF
many NA TRBJ2-5 TRBV5-1 TGCGCCAGCAGCACTACGGCGGGGTTTGTACAGACCCAGTACTTC CASSTTAGFVQTQYF
once NA TRBJ2-7 TRBV15 TGTGCCACCGCCGACAGCTCCTACGAGCAGTACTTC CATADSSYEQYF
many TRBD1 TRBJ2-3 TRBV4-2 TGTGCCAGCAGCCAAGAGTGGACAGGAATTACCCCCACAGATACGCAGTATTTT CASSQEWTGITPTDTQYF
NA NA TRBJ1-5 TRBV28 TGTGCCAGCAGAGACACAGGGTCTAGAAATAGCAATCAGCCCCAGCATTTT CASRDTGSRNSNQPQHF
NA NA TRBJ2-3 TRBV4-1 TGCGCCAGCAGCCAACGATCGAATCGGCCAGATACGCAGTATTTT CASSQRSNRPDTQYF
NA NA TRBJ1-6 TRBV3-1 TGTGCCAGCAGCCAAGTCGGGGATTATAATTCACCCCTCCACTTT CASSQVGDYNSPLHF
many NA TRBJ2-1 TRBV11-3 TGTGCCAGCAGCCGCAGCAATGAGCAGTTCTTC CASSRSNEQFF
NA TRBD2 TRBJ2-7 TRBV29-1 TGCAGCGTTGGAGCGGGGGTCTACGAGCAGTACTTC CSVGAGVYEQYF
few TRBD1 TRBJ1-1 TRBV7-9 TGTGCCAGCAGCTCAGGGGACAGGGGGCAGGACACTGAAGCTTTCTTT CASSSGDRGQDTEAFF
NA NA TRBJ2-1 TRBV5-6 TGTGCCAGCAGCTTGTATCTAGCCCATGAGCAGTTCTTC CASSLYLAHEQFF
many TRBD2 TRBJ2-1 TRBV24-1 TGTGCCACCAGTGACCCGTGGACTAGCGGTAACAATGAGCAGTTCTTC CATSDPWTSGNNEQFF
NA TRBD2 TRBJ2-3 TRBV7-2 TGTGCCAGCAGCCCTAGCGGGAGCCAGAGATACGCGTATTTT CASSPSGSQRYAYF
many NA TRBJ2-7 TRBV11-2 TGTGCCAGCAGCAGCGAGGGCAGGGTTTACGAGCAGTACTTC CASSSEGRVYEQYF
many NA TRBJ2-1 TRBV27 TGTGCCAGCAGTCTCGGGACAAATTGGAATGAGCAGTTCTTC CASSLGTNWNEQFF
many TRBD2 TRBJ2-1 TRBV2 TGTGCCAGCCTCGTGAAGCGGGAGGGTAGAAATGAGCAGTTCTTC CASLVKREGRNEQFF
few NA TRBJ1-2 TRBV12-3/TRBV12-4 TGTGCCAGCAGTTTAAGGGCGGCGTTTGTTGGACCAGGCACCCACTATGGCTACACCTTC CASSLRAAFVGPGTHYGYTF
few TRBD1 TRBJ1-1 TRBV10-3 TGTGCCATGACACCGGGACAGGGTCGAACTGAAGCTTTCTTT CAMTPGQGRTEAFF
NA NA TRBJ1-1 TRBV5-1 TGCGCCAGCAGCTTGGGTAGAGGGGACACTGAAGCTTTCTTT CASSLGRGDTEAFF
NA NA TRBJ1-2 TRBV27 TGTGCCAGCAGAGGCCGTTTTGGGACCATCTATGGCTACACCTTC CASRGRFGTIYGYTF
NA TRBD2 TRBJ2-2 TRBV29-1 TGCAGCGTTGAAATGGGGGGGTCCACCGGGGAGCTGTTTTTT CSVEMGGSTGELFF
NA TRBD2 TRBJ2-7 TRBV5-1 TGCGCCAGCAGCCAGACTAGCGGGGGGCCCAATGAGCAGTACTTC CASSQTSGGPNEQYF
few NA TRBJ2-6 TRBV5-1 TGCGCCAGCAGCTTGGACGCCGGGGGTACTGGGGCCAACGTCCTGACTTTC CASSLDAGGTGANVLTF